Described below is a single T cell receptor (beta chain) sequence and its context. The sample is drawn from a study of blood T cell repertoires in COVID-19. Overall study: T cells, B-cell-depleted T cells, or PBMCs provided the cDNA or gDNA that served as material.

The CDR3 loop spans 15 amino acids. V gave up 1 base and J gave up 5 bases; unmatched junction bases: 6. From germline, CDR1 is SGHTA and CDR2 FQGNSA. The data were produced by immunoSEQ multiplex PCR, yet TCRdb's version contains in-frame clones alone and is incomplete. The sample has some 40,000 clones; over 75% are singletons. The chain carries TRBV7-2 and TRBJ2-5, with 8 bases fitting TRBD2. Sequenced sample: peripheral blood. The receptor was derived from a human donor in a cohort sampled during active COVID-19. The CDR3 sequence: CASSLVGAGEETQYF. Written as DNA, the CDR3 is TGTGCCAGCAGCTTAGTGGGAGCGGGAGAGGAGACCCAGTACTTC.